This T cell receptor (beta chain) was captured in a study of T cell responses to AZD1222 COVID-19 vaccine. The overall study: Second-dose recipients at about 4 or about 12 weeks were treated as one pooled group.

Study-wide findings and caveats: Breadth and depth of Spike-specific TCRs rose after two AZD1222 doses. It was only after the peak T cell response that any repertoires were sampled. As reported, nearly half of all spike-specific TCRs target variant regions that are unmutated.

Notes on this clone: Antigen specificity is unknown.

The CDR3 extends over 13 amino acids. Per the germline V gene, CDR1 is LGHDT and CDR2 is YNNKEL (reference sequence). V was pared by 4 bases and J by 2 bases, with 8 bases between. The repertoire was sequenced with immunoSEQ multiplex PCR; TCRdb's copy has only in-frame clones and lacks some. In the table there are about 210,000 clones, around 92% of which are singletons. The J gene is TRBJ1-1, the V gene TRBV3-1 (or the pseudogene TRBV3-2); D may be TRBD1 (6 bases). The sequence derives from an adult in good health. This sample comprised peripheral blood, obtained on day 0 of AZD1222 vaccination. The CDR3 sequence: CASSLGHNTEAFF. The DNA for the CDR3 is TGTGCCAGCAGCCTGGGACACAACACTGAAGCTTTCTTT.